These 3 T cell receptor beta chains came from one sample sequenced in a study of blood T cell repertoires in COVID-19. Profiled with immunoSEQ multiplex PCR; TCRdb holds only in-frame clones, not every one. This sample has about 64,000 clones, with 70% to 90% found just once. What was sequenced was peripheral blood. The receptors were gathered from a man at least 80 years old with acute or convalescent COVID-19.

V is TRBV5-5 and J is TRBJ1-4, with TRBD1 matching 7 bases. V gave up 4 bases and J gave up 4 bases; unmatched junction bases: 4. The germline V gene encodes CDR1 SGHKS and CDR2 YYEKEE (reference sequence). The CDR3 has 14 amino acids. The CDR3 region is CASSLTGDNEKLFF. CDR3 DNA: TGTGCCAGCAGCCTCACAGGGGATAATGAAAAACTGTTTTTT.

J is TRBJ2-1 and V is TRBV7-3; 12 bases map to TRBD2. With V trimmed by 5 bases and J by 0 bases, 2 bases remained unmatched. Germline V lookup: CDR1 SGHTA, CDR2 FQGTGA. The CDR3 sequence is 16 residues long. CDR3: CASSQTSGGSYNEQFF. DNA of the CDR3: TGTGCCAGCAGCCAGACTAGCGGGGGCTCCTACAATGAGCAGTTCTTC.

The rearrangement links TRBV19 to TRBJ1-2; D possibly corresponds to TRBD1 (6 bases). With 5 bases removed from V and 8 bases from J, the gap between germline ends came to 12 bases. The CDR3 sequence is 12 residues long. The germline CDR1 and CDR2 sequences are LNHDA and SQIVND (reference sequence). CDR3 DNA: TGTGCCAGTAGTTTTGGACAGAACGGCTACACCTTC. It codes for CASSFGQNGYTF.